This entry lists 5 T cell receptor beta chains sequenced from one sample in a study of early T cells in non-severe SARS-CoV-2 infection. TCRdb passed the 5' RACE reads through MiXCR, listing each CDR3 protein once. This table holds around 52,000 distinct CDR3 sequences, approximately 6.2% found once. Material: whole blood. The receptors stem from an adult who was a healthcare worker with PCR-confirmed SARS-CoV-2 infection or an uninfected control (not recorded which).

A few counts support this clonotype. The gene calls are TRBV11-2 and TRBJ2-3; D might be TRBD2 (6 bases). Deletions cut 2 bases from V and 2 bases from J, with 11 bases between. This CDR3 comprises 15 residues. Germline assignment: CDR1 SGHAT and CDR2 FQNNGV. The chain's CDR3 is CASSLLGGDTDTQYF. The CDR3 nucleotides read TGTGCCAGCAGCTTACTTGGCGGGGACACAGATACGCAGTATTTT. Full variable domain (remainder filled in from reference TRBV11-2 and TRBJ2-3): EAGVAQSPRYKIIEKRQSVAFWCNPISGHATLYWYQQILGQGPKLLIQFQNNGVVDDSQLPKDRFSAERLKGVDSTLKIQPAKLEDSAVYLCASSLLGGDTDTQYFGPGTRLTVL.

This clonotype showed up many times. J is TRBJ2-7 and V is TRBV7-2; 7 bases align to TRBD2. The CDR3 totals 16 residues. V gave up 2 bases and J gave up 2 bases; unmatched junction bases: 9. CDR1 is SGHTA, CDR2 FQGNSA, per germline. The CDR3 nucleotides are TGTGCCAGCAGCTTATATGGGCAGGGAGGGACCTACGAGCAGTACTTC. The encoded protein is CASSLYGQGGTYEQYF.

This clonotype was detected ten times or more. The gene calls are TRBV19 and TRBJ2-3; 9 nucleotides match TRBD2. The CDR3 has 14 residues. From germline, CDR1 is LNHDA and CDR2 SQIVND (reference sequence). The trim removed 6 bases at V and 4 bases at J, leaving 5 bases unmatched. The CDR3 nucleotides are TGTGCCAGTAGGGCAGGCGGGGGGGCAGATACGCAGTATTTT. Protein product: CASRAGGGADTQYF. The whole variable domain, remainder taken from reference TRBV19 and TRBJ2-3, is DGGITQSPKYLFRKEGQNVTLSCEQNLNHDAMYWYRQDPGQGLRLIYYSQIVNDFQKGDIAEGYSVSREKKESFPLTVTSAQKNPTAFYLCASRAGGGADTQYFGPGTRLTVL.

This clonotype has a handful of counts. This chain connects TRBV7-6 to TRBJ2-5; D is perhaps TRBD2 (5 bases). CDR1 is SGHVS, CDR2 FNYEAQ, per germline. With 8 bases removed from V and 2 bases from J, the gap between germline ends came to 9 bases. CDR3 length: 12 residues. CDR3 residues: CASRRGQETQYF. The DNA of the CDR3 is TGTGCCAGCCGCCGGGGACAAGAGACCCAGTACTTC.

This clonotype was observed many times. The chain has TRBV18 and TRBJ1-2, with 8 bases fitting TRBD1. The CDR3 has 15 amino acids. Germline V CDR1 and CDR2: KGHSH, LQKENI. V shed 2 bases, J shed 2 bases, and the junction held 4 bases outside the gene matches. CDR3 sequence (DNA): TGTGCCAGCTCACCAGGGACAGGACCCAACTATGGCTACACCTTC. The encoded protein is CASSPGTGPNYGYTF.